This T cell receptor beta chain was documented in a study of blood T cell repertoires in COVID-19. Study at large: T cells, B-cell-depleted T cells, or PBMCs provided the cDNA or gDNA that served as material.

Participant ages covered about 18 to 89 years across some 25 US areas. In the original processing: By means of reference gene primer amplification, nucleated cell counts were estimated. This table comes from immunoSEQ multiplex PCR, and its TCRdb copy is limited to in-frame clones, with some not included. D and trimming were read from the DNA, whereas the V and J calls and clone size are those reported in that table. This sample carries about 130,000 clones, roughly four fifths of them seen once, and the ten largest clones take roughly 18%. The V gene's germline CDR1 is LNHDA and CDR2 SQIVND (reference sequence). V lost 7 bases, J lost 1 base, and 11 bases stayed unmatched. The CDR3 covers 16 residues.

The receptor comes from a man aged 25 to 40 who had recovered from COVID-19. This chain uses TRBV19 with TRBJ1-2; 8 bases line up with TRBD1. Sequencing used PBMCs or T cells enriched from blood (not recorded which). For the CDR3, the DNA is TGTGCCAGTATCACCTCGACAGGGGCCATTAACTATGGCTACACCTTC. Translated, it gives CASITSTGAINYGYTF.